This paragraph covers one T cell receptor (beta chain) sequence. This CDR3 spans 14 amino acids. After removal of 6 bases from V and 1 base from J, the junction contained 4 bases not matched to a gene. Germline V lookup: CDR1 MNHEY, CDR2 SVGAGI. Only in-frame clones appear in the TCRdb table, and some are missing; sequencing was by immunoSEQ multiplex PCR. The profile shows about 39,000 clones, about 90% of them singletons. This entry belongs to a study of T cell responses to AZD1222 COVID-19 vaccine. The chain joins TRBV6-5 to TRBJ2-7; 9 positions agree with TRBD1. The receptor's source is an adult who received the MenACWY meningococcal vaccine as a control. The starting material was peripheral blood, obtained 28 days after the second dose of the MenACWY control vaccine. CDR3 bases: TGTGCCAGCAGGCTCGGGACAGGGTCCTACGAGCAGTACTTC. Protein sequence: CASRLGTGSYEQYF.